Here is one T cell receptor beta chain with its context. Original handling: Reference gene primers were amplified, and this amplification served to estimate nucleated cell counts. Assay: immunoSEQ multiplex PCR; the TCRdb copy retains only in-frame clones and omits some. The V and J calls and clone size were taken over from that table, and D and trimming were inferred from the DNA. In the table there are roughly 180,000 clones, roughly 87% of which are singletons. CDR1 and CDR2 from the germline V gene are LGHDT and YNNKEL (reference sequence). The CDR3 runs 15 residues. V was shortened by 1 base and J by 3 bases, with 12 bases between the two germline ends. These data belong to a study of blood T cell repertoires in COVID-19. Cohort 3 donors counted as recovered after two negative PCRs, clearance, or resolved symptoms.

V is TRBV3-1 (or the pseudogene TRBV3-2) and J is TRBJ2-5, with D perhaps matching TRBD1 (5 bases). The sequenced sample was PBMCs or T cells enriched from blood (not recorded which). The clonotype comes from a man aged 50 to 59 who had recovered from COVID-19. CDR3 residues: CASSQASGREETQYF. In DNA form, the CDR3 reads TGTGCCAGCAGCCAAGCGTCGGGCAGGGAAGAGACCCAGTACTTC.